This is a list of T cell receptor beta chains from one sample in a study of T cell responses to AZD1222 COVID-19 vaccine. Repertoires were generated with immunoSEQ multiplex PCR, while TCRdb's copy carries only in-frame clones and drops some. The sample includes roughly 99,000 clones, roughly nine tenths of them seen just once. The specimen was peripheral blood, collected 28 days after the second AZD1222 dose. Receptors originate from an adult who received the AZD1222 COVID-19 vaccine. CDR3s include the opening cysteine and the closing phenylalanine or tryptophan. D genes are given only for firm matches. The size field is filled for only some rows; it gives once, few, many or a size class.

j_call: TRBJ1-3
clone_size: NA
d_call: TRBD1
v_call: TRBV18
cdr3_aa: CASSPRPGQVGRDTIYF
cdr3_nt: TGTGCCAGCTCACCAAGGCCCGGACAGGTGGGCCGAGACACCATATATTTT

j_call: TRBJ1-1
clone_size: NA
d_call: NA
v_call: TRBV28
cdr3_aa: CASSPPFDTEAFF
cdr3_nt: TGTGCCAGCAGCCCCCCTTTTGACACTGAAGCTTTCTTT

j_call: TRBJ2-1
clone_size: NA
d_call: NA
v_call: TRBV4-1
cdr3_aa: CASSPEGYQADNEQFF
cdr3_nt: TGCGCCAGCAGCCCGGAGGGCTACCAAGCCGACAATGAGCAGTTCTTC

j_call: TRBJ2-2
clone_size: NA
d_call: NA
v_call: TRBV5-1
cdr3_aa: CASSLSTGQDSELFF
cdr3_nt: TGCGCCAGCAGCTTGTCGACAGGTCAAGACTCGGAGCTGTTTTTT

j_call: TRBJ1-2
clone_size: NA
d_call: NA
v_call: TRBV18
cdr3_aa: CASSPYSLYGYTF
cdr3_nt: TGTGCCAGCTCACCCTATAGCCTCTATGGCTACACCTTC

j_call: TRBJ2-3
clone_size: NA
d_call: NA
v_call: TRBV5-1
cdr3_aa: CASSPPLGSDTQYF
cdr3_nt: TGCGCCAGCAGCCCCCCGCTAGGATCCGATACGCAGTATTTT

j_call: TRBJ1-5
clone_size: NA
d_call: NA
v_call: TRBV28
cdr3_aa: CASSPGVNQPQHF
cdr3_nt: TGTGCCAGCAGTCCGGGGGTTAATCAGCCCCAGCATTTT

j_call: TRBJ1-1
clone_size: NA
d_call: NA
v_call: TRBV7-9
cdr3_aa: CASSPRAAMTEAFF
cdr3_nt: TGTGCCAGCAGCCCCCGAGCGGCAATGACTGAAGCTTTCTTT

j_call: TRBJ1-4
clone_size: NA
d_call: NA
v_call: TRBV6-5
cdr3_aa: CASAGWGAGNEKLFF
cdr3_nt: TGTGCCAGCGCCGGTTGGGGCGCGGGTAATGAAAAACTGTTTTTT

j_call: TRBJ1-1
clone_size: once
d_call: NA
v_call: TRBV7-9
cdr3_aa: CASSSQRQMNTEAFF
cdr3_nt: TGTGCCAGCAGCTCACAGAGACAGATGAACACTGAAGCTTTCTTT

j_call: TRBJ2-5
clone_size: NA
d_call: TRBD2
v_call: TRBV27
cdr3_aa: CASRRRTSGTYTETQYF
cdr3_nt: TGTGCCAGCAGGCGACGGACTAGCGGGACTTACACAGAGACCCAGTACTTC

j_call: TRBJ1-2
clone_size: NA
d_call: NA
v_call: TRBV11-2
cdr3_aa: CASRSGAGYTF
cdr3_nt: TGTGCCAGCAGGTCGGGAGCCGGCTACACCTTC

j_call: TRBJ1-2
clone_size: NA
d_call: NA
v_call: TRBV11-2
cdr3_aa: CASSLGVANPAGYTF
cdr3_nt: TGTGCCAGCAGCTTAGGAGTAGCCAATCCGGCGGGCTACACCTTC

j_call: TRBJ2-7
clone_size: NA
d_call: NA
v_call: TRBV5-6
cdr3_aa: CASSLGTGFSYEQYF
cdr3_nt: TGTGCCAGCAGCTTGGGCACAGGGTTCAGTTACGAGCAGTACTTC

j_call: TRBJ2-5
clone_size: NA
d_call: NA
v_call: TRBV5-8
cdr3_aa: CASRLWGGGTETQYF
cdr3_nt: TGTGCCAGCAGACTCTGGGGAGGGGGCACAGAGACCCAGTACTTC

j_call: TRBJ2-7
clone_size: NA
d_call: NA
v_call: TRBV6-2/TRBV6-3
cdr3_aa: CASSPRTEATYEQYF
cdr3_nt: TGTGCCAGCAGTCCCCGGACGGAAGCAACCTACGAGCAGTACTTC

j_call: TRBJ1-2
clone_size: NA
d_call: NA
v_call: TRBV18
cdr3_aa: CASSRLDHNYGYTF
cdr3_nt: TGTGCCAGCTCACGCCTTGACCACAACTATGGCTACACCTTC

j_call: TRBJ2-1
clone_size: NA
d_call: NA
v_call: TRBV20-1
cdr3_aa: CSASYYNEQFF
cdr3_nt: TGCAGTGCTAGCTACTACAATGAGCAGTTCTTC

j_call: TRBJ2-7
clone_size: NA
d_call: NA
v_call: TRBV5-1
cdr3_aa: CASSPEGAGYYEQYF
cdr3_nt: TGCGCCAGCAGCCCCGAAGGGGCGGGGTACTACGAGCAGTACTTC

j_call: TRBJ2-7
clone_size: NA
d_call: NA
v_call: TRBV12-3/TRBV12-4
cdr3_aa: CASSGLGQYEQYF
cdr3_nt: TGTGCCAGCAGTGGCCTCGGACAGTACGAGCAGTACTTC

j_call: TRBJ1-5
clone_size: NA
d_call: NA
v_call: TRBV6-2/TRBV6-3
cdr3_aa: CASSYSPQTLSQPQHF
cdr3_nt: TGTGCCAGCAGTTACTCCCCACAAACTCTTTCTCAGCCCCAGCATTTT

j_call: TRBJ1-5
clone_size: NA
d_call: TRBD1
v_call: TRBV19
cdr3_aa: CASRGTGNQPQHF
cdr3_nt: TGTGCCAGTCGAGGGACAGGGAACCAGCCCCAGCATTTT

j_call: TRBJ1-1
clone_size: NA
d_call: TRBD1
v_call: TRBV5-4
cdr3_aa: CASSGGTGGMNTEAFF
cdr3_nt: TGTGCCAGCAGCGGCGGGACAGGAGGCATGAACACTGAAGCTTTCTTT

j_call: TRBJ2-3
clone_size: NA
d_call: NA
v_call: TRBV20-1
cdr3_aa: CSASRSGSTDTQYF
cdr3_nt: TGCAGTGCTAGTCGATCAGGGAGCACAGATACGCAGTATTTT

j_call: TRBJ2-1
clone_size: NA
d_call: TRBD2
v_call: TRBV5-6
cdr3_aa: CASSMTSSNEQFF
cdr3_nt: TGTGCCAGCAGTATGACTAGCAGCAATGAGCAGTTCTTC

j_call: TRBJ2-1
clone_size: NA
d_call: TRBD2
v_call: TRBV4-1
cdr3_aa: CASSPLPGLLINEQFF
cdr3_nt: TGCGCCAGCAGCCCATTACCGGGACTACTAATCAATGAGCAGTTCTTC

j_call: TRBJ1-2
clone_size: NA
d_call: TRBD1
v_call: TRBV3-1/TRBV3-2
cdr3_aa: CASSQGQTFYGYTF
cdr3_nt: TGTGCCAGCAGCCAGGGACAGACTTTCTATGGCTACACCTTC

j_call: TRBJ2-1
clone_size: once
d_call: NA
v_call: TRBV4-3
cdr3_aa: CASSNPWGANEQFF
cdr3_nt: TGCGCCAGCAGCAACCCCTGGGGGGCTAATGAGCAGTTCTTC

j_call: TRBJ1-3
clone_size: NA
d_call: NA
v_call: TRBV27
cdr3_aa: CASSVGGSGNTIYF
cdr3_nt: TGTGCCAGCAGTGTCGGGGGTTCTGGAAACACCATATATTTT

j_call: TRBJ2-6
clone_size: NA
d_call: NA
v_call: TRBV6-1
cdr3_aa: CASSEEGIGRSSGANVLTF
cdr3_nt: TGTGCCAGCAGTGAGGAAGGGATCGGGAGAAGCTCTGGGGCCAACGTCCTGACTTTC

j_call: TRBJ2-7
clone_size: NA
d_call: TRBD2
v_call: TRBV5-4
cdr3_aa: CASSLGLAGDEQYF
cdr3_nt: TGTGCCAGCAGCTTGGGTCTAGCGGGGGACGAGCAGTACTTC

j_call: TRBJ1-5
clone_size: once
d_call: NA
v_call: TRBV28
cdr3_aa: CASTDYGNQPQHF
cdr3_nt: TGTGCCAGCACTGATTACGGCAATCAGCCCCAGCATTTT

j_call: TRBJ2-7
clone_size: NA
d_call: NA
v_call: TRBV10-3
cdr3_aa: CAISAIQGSYEQYF
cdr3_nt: TGTGCCATCAGTGCTATACAGGGAAGCTACGAGCAGTACTTC

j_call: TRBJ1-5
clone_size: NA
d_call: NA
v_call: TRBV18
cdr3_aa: CASSPGGSGQPQHF
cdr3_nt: TGTGCCAGCTCACCAGGGGGAAGTGGACAGCCCCAGCATTTT

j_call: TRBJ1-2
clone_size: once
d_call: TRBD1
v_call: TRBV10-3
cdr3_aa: CAISAQGMDGYTF
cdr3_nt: TGTGCCATCAGTGCACAGGGGATGGATGGCTACACCTTC

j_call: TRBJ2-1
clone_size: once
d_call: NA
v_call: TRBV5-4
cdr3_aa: CASSPPGGSGSGEQFF
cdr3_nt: TGTGCCAGCAGCCCCCCCGGGGGCTCGGGGTCCGGTGAGCAGTTCTTC

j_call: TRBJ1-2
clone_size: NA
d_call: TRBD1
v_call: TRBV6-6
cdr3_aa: CASRPNRGDGYTF
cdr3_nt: TGTGCCAGCAGACCCAACAGGGGGGATGGCTACACCTTC

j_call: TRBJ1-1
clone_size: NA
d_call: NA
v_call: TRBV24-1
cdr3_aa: CATSDGGVGTEAFF
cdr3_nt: TGTGCCACCAGTGACGGAGGGGTCGGCACTGAAGCTTTCTTT

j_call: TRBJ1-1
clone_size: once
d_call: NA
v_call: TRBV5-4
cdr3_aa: CASSSGLAGNTEAFF
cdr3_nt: TGTGCCAGCAGCTCGGGCCTGGCAGGGAACACTGAAGCTTTCTTT